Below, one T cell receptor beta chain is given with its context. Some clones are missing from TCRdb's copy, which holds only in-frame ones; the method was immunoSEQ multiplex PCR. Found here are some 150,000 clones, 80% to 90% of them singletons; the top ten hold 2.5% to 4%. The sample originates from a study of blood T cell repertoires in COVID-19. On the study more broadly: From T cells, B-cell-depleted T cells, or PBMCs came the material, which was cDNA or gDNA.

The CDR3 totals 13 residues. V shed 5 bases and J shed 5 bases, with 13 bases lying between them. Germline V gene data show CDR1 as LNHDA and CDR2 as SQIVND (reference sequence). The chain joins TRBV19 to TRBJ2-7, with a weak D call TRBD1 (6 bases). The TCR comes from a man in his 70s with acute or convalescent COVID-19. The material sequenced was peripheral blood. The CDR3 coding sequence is TGTGCCAGTAGTTTCACAGGGATCCACGAGCAGTACTTC. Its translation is CASSFTGIHEQYF.